Following are 8 T cell receptor beta chains from one sample sequenced in a study of T cell changes during pregnancy in multiple sclerosis. Data came from immunoSEQ multiplex PCR; TCRdb stores just in-frame clones and leaves some out. The profile covers about 28,000 clones, with about 90% appearing a single time and under 5% taken by the ten largest. Sequences were derived from peripheral blood, sampled in the first trimester of pregnancy. These receptors originate from a female donor in good health, enrolled as a control in a pregnancy study.

The V and J genes are TRBV19 and TRBJ1-1; possible D gene TRBD1, 5 bases. Germline CDR1 is LNHDA and CDR2 is SQIVND (reference sequence). Trimming stripped 4 bases from V and 4 bases from J, with 7 bases between. This CDR3 region has 12 residues. The CDR3 loop is CASSKGITEAFF. Here the CDR3 DNA reads TGTGCCAGTAGTAAGGGGATCACTGAAGCTTTCTTT.

For the CDR3, the DNA is TGTGCCAGCAGCCCCCTAGCGGGGGGCTACAATGAGCAGTTCTTC. Its translation: CASSPLAGGYNEQFF. The chain couples TRBV6-5 to TRBJ2-1; 11 bases match TRBD2. V was pared by 6 bases and J by 3 bases, with 4 bases of the junction left unmatched. The germline V gene encodes CDR1 MNHEY and CDR2 SVGAGI. There are 15 residues in the CDR3.

The chain carries TRBV6-4 and TRBJ2-3; 12 bases line up with TRBD2. The V gene's germline CDR1 is MRHNA and CDR2 SNTAGT. V lost 3 bases and J lost 4; bases outside the gene matches: 2. The CDR3 is made up of 15 amino acids. CDR3 sequence: CASSELAGGSDTQYF. The CDR3, as DNA: TGTGCCAGCAGTGAACTAGCGGGAGGATCAGATACGCAGTATTTT.

The chain is built from TRBV7-8 and TRBJ1-1, with 7 bases lining up with TRBD1. CDR3 length equals 13 residues. Germline loops: CDR1 SGHVS, CDR2 FQNEAQ. V lost 6 bases to trimming and J lost 4 bases; unmatched junction nucleotides: 5. CDR3 protein: CASRLQGLTEAFF. The CDR3 DNA follows: TGTGCCAGCAGGCTACAGGGGCTCACTGAAGCTTTCTTT.

This clone occurred once. V is TRBV5-1 and J is TRBJ2-5, with a possible D match to TRBD2 (5 bases). The V gene's germline CDR1 is SGHRS and CDR2 YFSETQ. CDR3 length: 13 amino acids. Trimming cost V 4 bases and J 2 bases, with 9 bases left between them. DNA of the CDR3: TGCGCCAGCAGCCCCGGGATTCAAGAGACCCAGTACTTC. Amino acid sequence: CASSPGIQETQYF.

The CDR3 DNA reads as TGTGCCAGCAGTTTATCAGGAGTTAGCGGGTCCATCAGCTCCTACGAGCAGTACTTC. Translated, it gives CASSLSGVSGSISSYEQYF. V gene TRBV27 combines with J gene TRBJ2-7, with TRBD2 identical over 7 bases. V was clipped by 0 bases and J by 0 bases; unmatched bases: 14. This CDR3 has 19 amino acids. Germline lookup yields CDR1 MNHEY and CDR2 SMNVEV (reference sequence).

The chain uses TRBV6-5 and TRBJ2-7; possibly TRBD2 for D (6 bases). The ends were cut back, 0 bases at V and 0 bases at J, with 9 bases in the middle. The V gene's germline CDR1 is MNHEY and CDR2 SVGAGI. The CDR3 is 15 amino acids. The CDR3, as DNA: TGTGCCAGCAGTTACTCGACGGGAGTCTCCTACGAGCAGTACTTC. Translation: CASSYSTGVSYEQYF.

The J gene is TRBJ2-7, the V gene TRBV5-1; D is unclear. The germline V and J ends were trimmed by 0 bases and 0 bases, with 7 bases remaining between them. Germline V gives CDR1 SGHRS, CDR2 YFSETQ. The CDR3 covers 14 residues. CDR3 loop: CASSLGRSSYEQYF. CDR3 DNA sequence: TGCGCCAGCAGCTTGGGTCGGAGCTCCTACGAGCAGTACTTC.